One and the same sample provided the 18 T cell receptor beta chains below, sequenced in a study of blood T cell repertoires in COVID-19. The table came from immunoSEQ multiplex PCR; TCRdb's copy has only in-frame clones and leaves some out. The sample lists more than 85,000 clones, around 90% occurring once. Source material: peripheral blood. Receptors originate from a man between 18 and 29 years old with acute or convalescent COVID-19.

The chain recombines TRBV12-3 or TRBV12-4 with TRBJ2-5; D not resolved. V lost 5 bases and J 3 bases, leaving 7 bases between the germline ends. The CDR3 covers 12 residues. CDR3 residues: CASSATKETQYF. CDR3 sequence (DNA): TGTGCCAGCAGTGCTACCAAAGAGACCCAGTACTTC.

The chain carries TRBV12-5 and TRBJ2-3; D is possibly TRBD1 (9 bases). The CDR3 consists of 19 residues. Deletions cut 6 bases from V and 7 bases from J, with 32 bases between. Germline V CDR1 and CDR2: LGHNT, FRNRAP. This CDR3 is CASGVQGAEFGGRKNTQYF. The CDR3 nucleotides read TGTGCTAGTGGCGTACAGGGGGCTGAGTTTGGCGGGAGGAAAAATACGCAGTATTTT.

V usage is TRBV19 and J usage is TRBJ2-1; no definite D call. The V and J ends lost 7 bases and 0 bases respectively, with 4 bases between them. The CDR3 runs to 12 residues. CDR1 is LNHDA and CDR2 is SQIVND in the germline V gene (reference sequence). This CDR3 reads CASKSSYNEQFF. The CDR3 DNA reads TGTGCCAGTAAGAGCTCCTACAATGAGCAGTTCTTC. Supplemented by reference TRBV19 and TRBJ2-1, the full variable domain reads DGGITQSPKYLFRKEGQNVTLSCEQNLNHDAMYWYRQDPGQGLRLIYYSQIVNDFQKGDIAEGYSVSREKKESFPLTVTSAQKNPTAFYLCASKSSYNEQFFGPGTRLTVL.

This clone was counted once. The chain has TRBV5-1 and TRBJ1-1; TRBD1 aligns across 8 bases. The CDR3 has 14 residues. The ends lost 6 bases at V and 3 bases at J; junction bases unmatched: 7. CDR1 is SGHRS, CDR2 YFSETQ, per germline. The CDR3 DNA follows: TGCGCCAGCACCCTGAGGGGACAGGACACTGAAGCTTTCTTT. Encoded protein: CASTLRGQDTEAFF.

The gene calls are TRBV5-6 and TRBJ2-7; 7 nucleotides line up with TRBD1. This CDR3 is built from 14 residues. The J segment lost 2 bases and the V segment lost 5 bases, leaving 7 bases of the junction unmatched. Germline CDR1 SGHDT, CDR2 YYEEEE. CDR3 in amino acids: CASRSRDRAYEQYF. The CDR3 bases are TGTGCCAGCAGGTCTCGGGACAGAGCCTACGAGCAGTACTTC.

This chain joins TRBV19 and TRBJ1-1; D is unclear. Deletions cut 7 bases from V and 2 bases from J, with 11 bases between. The CDR3 consists of 13 residues. Germline V gene lookup returns CDR1 LNHDA and CDR2 SQIVND (reference sequence). The CDR3 nucleotides are TGTGCCAGTAACATGGGCCTCAACACTGAAGCTTTCTTT. The encoded protein is CASNMGLNTEAFF.

This chain links TRBV29-1 with TRBJ2-3, with D perhaps matching TRBD2 (6 bases). The CDR3 is 12 residues long. Germline-derived CDR1 and CDR2 are SQVTM and ANQGSEA. The CDR3 DNA reads as TGCAGTGTCGGGGGTGACACAGATACGCAGTATTTT. Translation gives CSVGGDTDTQYF.

This clone was recorded once. The gene calls are TRBV3-1 (or the pseudogene TRBV3-2) and TRBJ1-1, with D unresolved. Trimming shortened V by 7 bases and J by 3 bases, and 15 bases separated the two germline ends. Germline CDR1 reads LGHDT; CDR2 reads YNNKEL (reference sequence). There are 14 residues in the CDR3. The chain's CDR3 is CASNLRGADTEAFF. CDR3 DNA sequence: TGTGCCAGCAACCTTCGAGGCGCTGACACTGAAGCTTTCTTT.

This clone is a singleton in its sample. J is TRBJ2-5 and V is TRBV3-1 (or the pseudogene TRBV3-2); 8 bases map to TRBD2. In germline, CDR1 is LGHDT, CDR2 YNNKEL (reference sequence). The CDR3 is 15 amino acids. J lost 5 bases, V lost 1 base, and 6 bases had no gene match. This CDR3 is CASSQARGAWETQYF. DNA of the CDR3: TGTGCCAGCAGCCAAGCGCGGGGGGCTTGGGAGACCCAGTACTTC.

The chain couples TRBV10-1 to TRBJ1-2, with D uncertain. Germline V gene lookup returns CDR1 WNHNN and CDR2 SYGVQD (reference sequence). Trimming shortened V by 0 bases and J by 6 bases, and 11 bases separated the two germline ends. This CDR3 comprises 14 residues. The CDR3 loop is CASSESIQYNGYTF. For the CDR3, the DNA is TGCGCCAGCAGTGAGTCGATTCAGTACAATGGCTACACCTTC.

The chain recombines TRBV24-1 with TRBJ2-3, with D unclear. The germline V gene encodes CDR1 KGHDR and CDR2 SFDVKD. CDR3 size: 11 residues. The ends were cut back, 5 bases at V and 6 bases at J, with 5 bases in the middle. CDR3 amino acids: CATSVADTQYF. The DNA for the CDR3 is TGTGCCACCAGTGTCGCGGATACGCAGTATTTT.

The rearrangement links TRBV19 to TRBJ2-6; perhaps TRBD1 as D (7 bases). The CDR3 runs to 15 residues. The V gene lost 6 bases and the J gene lost 2 bases, with 11 bases spanning the gap. Germline assignment: CDR1 LNHDA and CDR2 SQIVND (reference sequence). Here the CDR3 DNA reads TGTGCCAGTAGGGAGGGGGCGGCTGGGGCCAACGTCCTGACTTTC. Its protein is CASREGAAGANVLTF.

The chain couples TRBV5-1 to TRBJ1-2; D not certain. Germline CDR1 is SGHRS and CDR2 is YFSETQ. With 4 bases removed from V and 4 bases from J, the gap between germline ends came to 14 bases. The CDR3 loop spans 14 amino acids. This chain's CDR3 is CASSPQMFSYGYTF. The CDR3 DNA follows: TGCGCCAGCAGCCCTCAGATGTTCTCCTATGGCTACACCTTC.

The V call is TRBV18, the J call TRBJ1-1; no reliable D call. The length of the CDR3 is 15 residues. Looked up from germline, CDR1 is KGHSH and CDR2 is LQKENI. The V end was cut by 2 bases, the J end by 2 bases, with 12 bases between. CDR3 loop: CASSPELRGNTEAFF. CDR3 DNA: TGTGCCAGCTCACCAGAGCTGCGGGGTAACACTGAAGCTTTCTTT.

This clone showed up just once. The V call is TRBV11-2, the J call TRBJ2-1; TRBD1 might be the D (5 bases). Germline CDR1 reads SGHAT; CDR2 reads FQNNGV. The CDR3 runs 15 residues. V was cut by 4 bases and J by 1 base, with 11 bases left in between. The CDR3 spells CASSSIHRSYNEQFF. CDR3 in DNA: TGTGCCAGCAGCTCGATCCACAGGTCCTACAATGAGCAGTTCTTC.

CDR3 nucleotides: TGTGCCAGCAGCGCCCTGGCCTATGGCTACACCTTC. It encodes CASSALAYGYTF. The V call is TRBV11-2, the J call TRBJ1-2; no firm D call. The CDR3 is 12 residues long. V was pared by 5 bases and J by 4 bases, with 8 bases between. CDR1 and CDR2 from the germline V gene are SGHAT and FQNNGV.

V and J are TRBV5-6 and TRBJ2-3; 7 nucleotides agree with TRBD1. The trim removed 1 base at V and 1 base at J, leaving 3 bases unmatched. Germline V gene sequence: CDR1 SGHDT, CDR2 YYEEEE. The CDR3 is 15 residues long. The CDR3 DNA reads TGTGCCAGCAGCTTGCAGAGGGGGCGCACAGATACGCAGTATTTT. This encodes CASSLQRGRTDTQYF.

V gene TRBV6-4 combines with J gene TRBJ1-5; D is unresolved. CDR1 MRHNA and CDR2 SNTAGT come from the germline V gene. The germline V and J ends were trimmed by 4 bases and 0 bases, with 7 bases remaining between them. This CDR3 region has 14 residues. The CDR3 DNA reads as TGTGCCAGCAGTGCCGTTTATAGCAATCAGCCCCAGCATTTT. As protein: CASSAVYSNQPQHF.